A selection of T cell receptor beta chains follows, all from one sample in a study of blood T cell repertoires in COVID-19. Here immunoSEQ multiplex PCR was the method, and the copy in TCRdb shows in-frame clones only, minus some. This sample has fewer than 300,000 clones, with approximately 89% found just once. The sequenced material came from PBMCs or T cells enriched from blood (not recorded which). The receptors were sampled from a woman in her thirties or forties with acute COVID-19. The CDR3 runs from the conserved cysteine through the conserved F or W. A D gene is named only where the DNA matches it firmly. Part of the rows lack a size; the others show once, few, many or a class for expanded clones.

TRBJ2-5 TRBV7-6 TRBD2 once CATSGTSRETQYF TGTGCCACCAGTGGGACTAGCCGGGAGACCCAGTACTTC
TRBJ2-1 TRBV28 NA NA CASQRYNEQFF TGTGCCAGCCAGAGGTACAATGAGCAGTTCTTC
TRBJ2-2 TRBV6-4 NA NA CASSLSSDTGELFF TGTGCCAGCAGCCTCTCTAGCGACACCGGGGAGCTGTTTTTT
TRBJ1-5 TRBV15 NA NA CATSRDFTTEAQHF TGTGCCACCAGCAGAGATTTTACGACAGAGGCCCAGCATTTT
TRBJ2-3 TRBV7-2 TRBD2 NA CASSLWTSGGAGDTQYF TGTGCCAGCAGCCTATGGACTAGCGGGGGCGCAGGGGATACGCAGTATTTT
TRBJ1-5 TRBV19 NA NA CASSMGGEGQPQHF TGTGCCAGTAGTATGGGGGGGGAGGGGCAGCCCCAGCATTTT
TRBJ1-1 TRBV6-4 TRBD1 NA CASSPQGAQTEAFF TGTGCCAGCAGCCCGCAGGGGGCGCAGACTGAAGCTTTCTTT
TRBJ1-4 TRBV19 TRBD1 NA CASSSLRGQTSTNEKLFF TGTGCCAGTAGTAGCCTGAGGGGACAGACCTCTACTAATGAAAAACTGTTTTTT
TRBJ2-2 TRBV5-1 NA NA CASSWGEANTGELFF TGCGCCAGCAGCTGGGGGGAAGCGAACACCGGGGAGCTGTTTTTT
TRBJ1-1 TRBV6-5 NA NA CASSYLNRAEAFF TGTGCCAGCAGTTACCTCAACAGGGCCGAAGCTTTCTTT
TRBJ2-1 TRBV5-1 TRBD2 NA CASTGAAGGPNEQFF TGCGCCAGCACTGGTGCGGCGGGAGGGCCGAATGAGCAGTTCTTC
TRBJ2-2 TRBV28 NA NA CASRTYFTGELFF TGTGCCAGCAGGACATATTTCACCGGGGAGCTGTTTTTT
TRBJ2-3 TRBV3-1/TRBV3-2 TRBD2 NA CASSQRLAGGSTDTQYF TGTGCCAGCAGCCAAAGACTAGCGGGAGGGAGCACAGATACGCAGTATTTT
TRBJ2-1 TRBV11-2 NA few CASRQITGVHNEQFF TGTGCCAGCAGACAGATCACGGGAGTCCACAATGAGCAGTTCTTC
TRBJ1-5 TRBV21-1 NA NA CASSKEGAGYEHF TGTGCCAGCAGCAAAGAAGGGGCAGGGTACGAGCATTTT
TRBJ2-2 TRBV19 TRBD2 NA CASTLAGEVGELFF TGTGCCAGTACACTAGCGGGAGAGGTCGGGGAGCTGTTTTTT
TRBJ2-1 TRBV19 NA NA CASSNGLAASSYNEQFF TGTGCCAGTAGTAACGGACTCGCCGCTAGCTCCTACAATGAGCAGTTCTTC
TRBJ2-1 TRBV5-5 NA NA CASSFGQIQDNEQFF TGTGCCAGCAGCTTTGGGCAGATTCAAGACAATGAGCAGTTCTTC
TRBJ2-1 TRBV10-1 NA NA CASSESRVNSEQFF TGCGCCAGCAGTGAGTCGAGAGTAAATAGTGAGCAGTTCTTC
TRBJ2-1 TRBV7-9 NA NA CASSLGRGNNEQFF TGTGCCAGCAGCTTAGGCAGAGGGAACAATGAGCAGTTCTTC
TRBJ2-3 TRBV10-1 NA NA CASSESGRDTQYF TGCGCCAGCAGTGAGTCGGGGAGGGATACGCAGTATTTT
TRBJ2-1 TRBV24-1 NA once CATSDLLNNEQFF TGTGCCACCAGTGACCTACTAAACAATGAGCAGTTCTTC
TRBJ2-7 TRBV2 NA NA CASRDYVEQYF TGTGCCAGCAGGGACTATGTCGAGCAGTACTTC
TRBJ2-1 TRBV4-3 TRBD2 NA CASSPDPGGAYNEQFF TGCGCCAGCAGCCCGGACCCCGGGGGGGCCTACAATGAGCAGTTCTTC
TRBJ2-5 TRBV5-6 NA NA CASSHRTGFETQYF TGTGCCAGCAGCCACAGGACGGGTTTTGAGACCCAGTACTTC
TRBJ1-6 TRBV19 TRBD1 NA CASSQTGPNSPLHF TGTGCCAGTAGCCAGACAGGGCCCAATTCACCCCTCCACTTT
TRBJ2-7 TRBV3-1/TRBV3-2 TRBD2 NA CASSQWFSGGEQYF TGTGCCAGCAGCCAATGGTTTTCGGGGGGAGAGCAGTACTTC
TRBJ1-1 TRBV5-5 TRBD1 NA CASSFDRDTEAFF TGTGCCAGCAGCTTCGACAGGGACACTGAAGCTTTCTTT
TRBJ2-1 TRBV13 TRBD1 NA CASSSRDRGFGGQYEQFF TGTGCCAGCAGCTCCCGGGACAGGGGCTTCGGGGGACAATACGAGCAGTTCTTC
TRBJ2-3 TRBV7-3 NA NA CASSLMALQADTQYF TGTGCCAGCAGCTTAATGGCCTTACAGGCAGATACGCAGTATTTT
TRBJ1-4 TRBV4-2 TRBD1 NA CASSQNRQGTNEKLFF TGTGCCAGCAGCCAAAATAGACAGGGGACTAATGAAAAACTGTTTTTT
TRBJ2-1 TRBV3-1/TRBV3-2 TRBD2 NA CASSLLSGSNEQFF TGTGCCAGCAGCCTCCTTAGCGGGAGTAATGAGCAGTTCTTC
TRBJ1-1 TRBV24-1 NA NA CATSEADTEAFF TGTGCCACCTCCGAGGCGGACACTGAAGCTTTCTTT
TRBJ1-1 TRBV5-4 NA NA CASSLVQGNTEAFF TGTGCCAGCAGCTTGGTTCAGGGGAACACTGAAGCTTTCTTT
TRBJ2-2 TRBV9 NA NA CASSAGNTGELFF TGTGCCAGCAGCGCGGGGAACACCGGGGAGCTGTTTTTT
TRBJ1-2 TRBV27 TRBD1 NA CASSFGTGGLGGYTF TGTGCCAGCAGTTTTGGGACAGGGGGGCTCGGTGGCTACACCTTC
TRBJ1-1 TRBV30 NA NA CAWSEPLGENTEAFF TGTGCCTGGAGCGAACCCCTCGGAGAAAACACTGAAGCTTTCTTT
TRBJ2-1 TRBV24-1 TRBD2 once CATSELAGSQDEQFF TGTGCCACCAGTGAGTTAGCGGGGAGTCAGGATGAGCAGTTCTTC
TRBJ1-1 TRBV7-2 TRBD1 NA CASNDPATGFPEAFF TGTGCCAGCAACGACCCGGCGACAGGGTTCCCTGAAGCTTTCTTT